These 19 T cell receptor beta chains originate from one sample sequenced in a study of T-cell reconstitution after alpha-beta-depleted transplantation in children. The TCRbeta library was prepared with unique molecular identifiers. TCRdb analysed the PCR reads with MiXCR anew, one entry per CDR3 protein. Of almost 500,000 distinct CDR3 sequences listed, around 13% are singletons. This specimen was PBMCs from the stem cell graft donor, taken from the stem cell graft. These receptors were collected from a human donor who donated a stem cell graft to a child with combined immunodeficiency.

The rearrangement links TRBV5-1 to TRBJ1-3, with 10 bases that match TRBD1. Trimming removed 4 bases from V and 0 bases from J; junction bases left unmatched: 7. CDR3 length equals 17 residues. The germline gives CDR1 SGHRS, CDR2 YFSETQ. Written as DNA, the CDR3 is TGCGCCAGCAGCCCCGGACAGGGGGGGAACTCTGGAAACACCATATATTTT. This translates into CASSPGQGGNSGNTIYF.

This clonotype was picked up many times. The chain combines TRBV9 with TRBJ2-1; no firm D call. This CDR3 comprises 14 residues. V was shortened by 0 bases and J by 8 bases, with 12 bases between the two germline ends. Per germline, CDR1 SGDLS and CDR2 YYNGEE. The CDR3 region is CASSVDQGMDEQFF. CDR3 coding DNA: TGTGCCAGCAGCGTAGATCAAGGGATGGATGAGCAGTTCTTC.

The chain couples TRBV15 to TRBJ2-2; TRBD1 matches at 7 bases. V trimming: 5 bases; J trimming: 8 bases; junction bases outside the gene matches: 14. The germline CDR1 and CDR2 sequences are LNHNV and YYDKDF (reference sequence). The CDR3 covers 16 residues. This CDR3 is CATSSPRDSPSGELFF. In DNA form, the CDR3 reads TGTGCCACCAGCTCACCCCGGGACAGCCCTTCTGGGGAGCTGTTTTTT. Complete variable domain (other parts from reference TRBV15 and TRBJ2-2): DAMVIQNPRYQVTQFGKPVTLSCSQTLNHNVMYWYQQKSSQAPKLLFHYYDKDFNNEADTPDNFQSRRPNTSFCFLDIRSPGLGDTAMYLCATSSPRDSPSGELFFGEGSRLTVL.

This clonotype was detected a few times. V and J are TRBV20-1 and TRBJ2-5, with a weak D call TRBD2 (7 bases). Trimming took off 6 bases at V and 4 bases at J, with 15 bases between the two ends. The CDR3 spans 13 residues. Germline CDR1 is DFQATT and CDR2 is SNEGSKA (reference sequence). The DNA of the CDR3 is TGCAGTGCCCCCTCGGGGGGCACAGAGACCCAGTACTTC. Its translation is CSAPSGGTETQYF.

V is TRBV3-1 and J is TRBJ2-7; TRBD1 agrees at 8 bases. The germline CDR1 and CDR2 sequences are LGHDT and YNNKEL (reference sequence). The J segment lost 2 bases and the V segment lost 4 bases, leaving 7 bases of the junction unmatched. This CDR3 spans 15 amino acids. The CDR3 spells CASSLRQGIAYEQYF. As DNA, the CDR3 is TGTGCCAGCAGCCTTCGACAGGGGATAGCCTACGAGCAGTACTTC.

The chain links TRBV5-1 to TRBJ2-3; the D gene is possibly TRBD1 (5 bases). Trimming removed 2 bases at V and 3 bases at J, with 16 bases between. The CDR3 contains 16 residues. Germline V gene data show CDR1 as SGHRS and CDR2 as YFSETQ. The DNA of the CDR3 is TGCGCCAGCAGCTTAAATCAGGGATCTCGTACAGATACGCAGTATTTT. The encoded protein is CASSLNQGSRTDTQYF. The variable domain in full, completed from reference TRBV5-1 and TRBJ2-3, reads KAGVTQTPRYLIKTRGQQVTLSCSPISGHRSVSWYQQTPGQGLQFLFEYFSETQRNKGNFPGRFSGRQFSNSRSEMNVSTLELGDSALYLCASSLNQGSRTDTQYFGPGTRLTVL.

The genes are TRBV19 and TRBJ2-2; weak D call: TRBD1 (6 bases). This CDR3 has 16 residues. The ends were cut back, 3 bases at V and 4 bases at J, with 15 bases in the middle. The germline V gene encodes CDR1 LNHDA and CDR2 SQIVND (reference sequence). CDR3 residues: CASSIRRGAGTGELFF. The DNA for the CDR3 is TGTGCCAGTAGTATTCGCAGGGGCGCGGGCACCGGGGAGCTGTTTTTT.

This clonotype has at least ten counts. The V gene is TRBV20-1, the J gene TRBJ1-4; weak D call: TRBD1 (5 bases). CDR1 and CDR2 (germline): DFQATT, SNEGSKA (reference sequence). Trimming removed 3 bases at V and 8 bases at J, with 13 bases between. The CDR3 is 13 amino acids. The CDR3 sequence: CSASGGVGEKLFF. The CDR3 coding sequence is TGCAGTGCTAGTGGGGGAGTTGGCGAAAAACTGTTTTTT.

This clonotype was seen ten or more times. The V and J genes are TRBV12-3 or TRBV12-4 and TRBJ2-7; D gene ambiguous. The CDR3 sequence is 12 residues long. V lost 8 bases to trimming and J lost 4 bases, with 12 bases between them. The CDR3 DNA reads as TGTGCCAGCGGGAACGGTCCATACGAGCAGTACTTC. Translated, it gives CASGNGPYEQYF.

The J gene is TRBJ2-1, the V gene TRBV3-1, with TRBD2 matching over 8 bases. The trim removed 4 bases at V and 9 bases at J, leaving 5 bases unmatched. The CDR3 is 13 amino acids. Per germline, CDR1 LGHDT and CDR2 YNNKEL (reference sequence). The CDR3: CASSPGGAFEQFF. Written as DNA, the CDR3 is TGTGCCAGCAGCCCGGGGGGGGCGTTTGAGCAGTTCTTC.

This clonotype was observed a handful of times. The chain uses TRBV3-1 and TRBJ2-5; either TRBD1 or TRBD2 may supply D (5 bases each). V was pared by 0 bases and J by 7 bases, with 9 bases between. Germline CDR1 LGHDT, CDR2 YNNKEL (reference sequence). The CDR3 consists of 13 residues. The CDR3 DNA reads TGTGCCAGCAGCCAAGACAGGGACGGGACCCAGTACTTC. This sequence encodes CASSQDRDGTQYF.

This clonotype was picked up a small number of times. The chain couples TRBV12-3 or TRBV12-4 to TRBJ2-1; D tentatively fits TRBD1 or TRBD2 (6 bases each). The CDR3 loop spans 18 amino acids. Deletions cut 7 bases from V and 3 bases from J, with 25 bases between. The CDR3 region has the DNA TGTGCCAGCACCCAGGACAGTCTCAGGGGCGGGGACTACAATGAGCAGTTCTTC. Amino acids: CASTQDSLRGGDYNEQFF.

The V gene is TRBV12-3 or TRBV12-4, the J gene TRBJ2-7; the match to TRBD1 covers 9 bases. Losses at the gene ends were 8 bases for V and 5 bases for J; bases not matched to a gene: 13. The CDR3 has 15 residues. As DNA, the CDR3 is TGTGCCAGCTCCTTTAGGGACAGGGATTATCACGAGCAGTACTTC. Translating it yields CASSFRDRDYHEQYF.

The rearrangement joins TRBV9 to TRBJ1-1; D not resolved. CDR3 size: 13 residues. V dropped 4 bases and J dropped 5 bases, with 12 bases sitting between them. The germline V gene has CDR1 SGDLS and CDR2 YYNGEE. The chain's CDR3 is CASSPRTETEAFF. CDR3 DNA: TGTGCCAGCAGCCCGCGGACGGAGACTGAAGCTTTCTTT. The full variable domain, completed using reference TRBV9 and TRBJ1-1, is DSGVTQTPKHLITATGQRVTLRCSPRSGDLSVYWYQQSLDQGLQFLIQYYNGEERAKGNILERFSAQQFPDLHSELNLSSLELGDSALYFCASSPRTETEAFFGQGTRLTVV.

This clonotype was seen more than once but under ten times. The chain employs TRBV19 and TRBJ2-2; 8 bases agree with TRBD1. Germline CDR1 is LNHDA and CDR2 is SQIVND (reference sequence). CDR3 length: 15 amino acids. The V segment lost 5 bases and the J segment 1 base; nucleotides outside the gene matches: 3. The CDR3 coding sequence is TGTGCCAGTAGTTCGGACAGGGAGAACACCGGGGAGCTGTTTTTT. Its translation: CASSSDRENTGELFF.

The chain combines TRBV15 with TRBJ1-4; D gene ambiguous. The V gene's germline CDR1 is LNHNV and CDR2 YYDKDF (reference sequence). The CDR3 consists of 15 residues. Trimming removed 0 bases from V and 8 bases from J, with 13 bases in between. This chain's CDR3 is CATSRDKRQIEKLFF. CDR3 sequence (DNA): TGTGCCACCAGCAGAGATAAGAGACAAATCGAAAAACTGTTTTTT.

V and J are TRBV6-1 and TRBJ2-7, with TRBD2 matching 10 bases. Germline V gene data show CDR1 as MNHNS and CDR2 as SASEGT. After removal of 5 bases from V and 0 bases from J, the junction contained 4 bases not matched to a gene. The CDR3 loop spans 15 amino acids. For the CDR3, the DNA is TGTGCCAGCAGTCCTGGACTAGCGGTCTCCTACGAGCAGTACTTC. It is translated as CASSPGLAVSYEQYF.

The chain links TRBV12-3 or TRBV12-4 to TRBJ1-1; tentative D call: TRBD1 (5 bases). The V end was cut by 6 bases, the J end by 3 bases, with 11 bases between. CDR3 length equals 13 residues. The CDR3 region has the DNA TGTGCCAGCAGGAGGGGAGGGTACACTGAAGCTTTCTTT. Translated, it gives CASRRGGYTEAFF.

This clonotype was counted between two and nine times. This chain joins TRBV12-3 or TRBV12-4 and TRBJ2-7; D possibly corresponds to TRBD1 (6 bases). This CDR3 comprises 13 residues. The V and J ends lost 5 bases and 5 bases respectively, with 13 bases between them. CDR3 DNA: TGTGCCAGCAGTACCTCACAGGGAAACGAGCAGTACTTC. Protein product: CASSTSQGNEQYF.